Listed below are T cell receptor beta chains from one sample, sequenced in a study of read filtering for tumor transcriptome and immune sequencing. TCRdb used MiXCR to reprocess the reads, holding one entry per CDR3 protein. The sample consists of about 130,000 distinct CDR3 sequences, around 13% of them appearing once. The sample taken for sequencing was a population of CD138-negative cells sorted from bone marrow. All receptors come from a donor at least 40 years old with multiple myeloma. Each CDR3 is given without its conserved first and last residue.

len: 13; v_gene: TRBV7-2; j_gene: TRBJ2-1; CDR3aa: ASSLTHNSYNEQF
len: 10; v_gene: TRBV7-9; j_gene: TRBJ2-2; CDR3aa: ASSPTSGELF
len: 8; v_gene: TRBV21-1; j_gene: TRBJ2-7; CDR3aa: ASTSQGVH
len: 10; v_gene: TRBV19; j_gene: TRBJ1-4; CDR3aa: ASSAHILKLF
len: 10; v_gene: TRBV29-1; j_gene: TRBJ1-1; CDR3aa: SGGQGRTEAF
len: 14; v_gene: TRBV20-1; j_gene: TRBJ2-7; CDR3aa: SARAPRAGRSYEQY
len: 12; v_gene: TRBV5-4; j_gene: TRBJ2-5; CDR3aa: ASSPRDGEETQY
len: 14; v_gene: TRBV6-2/TRBV6-3; j_gene: TRBJ1-5; CDR3aa: ASSDTGQGQDQPQH
len: 13; v_gene: TRBV28; j_gene: TRBJ1-2; CDR3aa: ASSLHQGEDYGYT
len: 12; v_gene: TRBV7-2; j_gene: TRBJ2-1; CDR3aa: ASSLRERGNEQF
len: 11; v_gene: TRBV28; j_gene: TRBJ2-5; CDR3aa: GIAGRPDETQY
len: 12; v_gene: TRBV12-3/TRBV12-4; j_gene: TRBJ1-1; CDR3aa: ASRDTGKNTEAF
len: 15; v_gene: TRBV10-3; j_gene: TRBJ2-2; CDR3aa: AISDLAGGRFAGELF
len: 14; v_gene: TRBV5-8; j_gene: TRBJ2-2; CDR3aa: ASSLSAGGPTGELF
len: 13; v_gene: TRBV18; j_gene: TRBJ1-1; CDR3aa: ASSPSRTVNTEAF
len: 15; v_gene: TRBV2; j_gene: TRBJ2-3; CDR3aa: ASSTTGTSGLTDTQY